A single sample is the source of the 10 T cell receptor beta chains below, sequenced in a study of blood T cell repertoires in COVID-19. Libraries were prepared by immunoSEQ multiplex PCR; TCRdb keeps only in-frame clonotypes and omits some of them. The sample has tens of thousands of clones; approximately 79% are singletons. Sample: peripheral blood. The receptor set was obtained from a man between 60 and 75 years old with acute or convalescent COVID-19.

The DNA of the CDR3 is TGCGCCAGCAGTGACCAGGCCCCAGATACGCAGTATTTT. Protein: CASSDQAPDTQYF. The gene calls are TRBV10-1 and TRBJ2-3, with no clear D. This CDR3 is 13 amino acids long. CDR1 is WNHNN and CDR2 is SYGVQD in the germline V gene (reference sequence). V was trimmed by 3 bases and J by 4 bases, leaving 8 bases between them.

This chain joins TRBV11-2 and TRBJ2-5; 12 nucleotides match TRBD2. Trimming cost V 2 bases and J 1 base; bases outside gene matches: 8. The V gene's germline CDR1 is SGHAT and CDR2 FQNNGV. The CDR3 is made up of 18 amino acids. CDR3 sequence reads: CASSLSPLAGGIQETQYF. In nucleotides, the CDR3 is TGTGCCAGCAGCTTATCCCCTCTAGCGGGAGGGATCCAAGAGACCCAGTACTTC.

The rearrangement uses TRBV2 and TRBJ2-2, with TRBD1 as a possible D gene (5 bases). Germline CDR1 is SNHLY and CDR2 is FYNNEI. The CDR3 is made up of 14 amino acids. Trimming took off 7 bases at V and 0 bases at J, with 9 bases between the two ends. Written as DNA, the CDR3 is TGTGCCAGCAACCAGGGCGCGAACACCGGGGAGCTGTTTTTT. Translation: CASNQGANTGELFF.

J is TRBJ2-7 and V is TRBV6-5; 7 nucleotides agree with TRBD2. Trimming took 8 bases from V and 2 from J; bases not matched to a gene: 12. The V gene's germline CDR1 is MNHEY and CDR2 SVGAGI. This CDR3 comprises 15 residues. As DNA, the CDR3 is TGTGCCAGCTCGTGGTGGCTAGCGGAAACCTACGAGCAGTACTTC. Encoded protein: CASSWWLAETYEQYF.

The chain joins TRBV2 to TRBJ2-5, with D maybe TRBD1 (5 bases). The germline V gene encodes CDR1 SNHLY and CDR2 FYNNEI. V dropped 8 bases and J dropped 1 base, with 11 bases sitting between them. This CDR3 comprises 13 residues. CDR3 bases: TGTGCCAGCCAGGTGGGGCCCCAAGAGACCCAGTACTTC. This codes for CASQVGPQETQYF.

This clone appeared a few times. The chain carries TRBV28 and TRBJ1-5; D is possibly TRBD1 (5 bases). V gave up 5 bases and J gave up 6 bases, with 11 bases separating them. CDR1 MDHEN and CDR2 SYDVKM come from the germline V gene. The CDR3 extends over 13 amino acids. CDR3 nucleotide sequence: TGTGCCAGCAGTCTAACTGGGGCTCAGCCCCAGCATTTT. This encodes CASSLTGAQPQHF. Based on the CDR3 plus reference TRBV28 and TRBJ1-5, the full variable domain is DVKVTQSSRYLVKRTGEKVFLECVQDMDHENMFWYRQDPGLGLRLIYFSYDVKMKEKGDIPEGYSVSREKKERFSLILESASTNQTSMYLCASSLTGAQPQHFGDGTRLSIL.

The chain combines TRBV19 with TRBJ2-7, with a tentative D call TRBD1 (6 bases). Germline CDR1 and CDR2: LNHDA and SQIVND (reference sequence). The CDR3 spans 15 residues. Trimming shortened V by 4 bases and J by 6 bases, and 19 bases separated the two germline ends. CDR3 sequence: CASSSPRGGGREQYF. The CDR3 region has the DNA TGTGCCAGTAGTAGCCCCCGTGGGGGCGGGCGCGAGCAGTACTTC.

The chain recombines TRBV5-4 with TRBJ2-1, with TRBD2 matching over 10 bases. The CDR3 consists of 14 residues. With 2 bases clipped from V and 7 bases from J, the junction kept 3 bases outside the gene matches. The germline gives CDR1 SGHNT, CDR2 YYREEE (reference sequence). In DNA, the CDR3 is TGTGCCAGCAGCTTACCTAGCGGGAGAAATGAGCAGTTCTTC. Translating gives CASSLPSGRNEQFF. The entire variable domain, with the rest obtained from reference TRBV5-4 and TRBJ2-1, is as follows: ETGVTQSPTHLIKTRGQQVTLRCSSQSGHNTVSWYQQALGQGPQFIFQYYREEENGRGNFPPRFSGLQFPNYSSELNVNALELDDSALYLCASSLPSGRNEQFFGPGTRLTVL.

The chain has TRBV2 and TRBJ2-3, with a possible D match to TRBD1 (6 bases). The CDR3 is made up of 15 amino acids. V lost 3 bases and J lost 8, with 18 bases in between. Germline-derived CDR1 and CDR2 are SNHLY and FYNNEI. The CDR3 sequence: CASSDKGGNWGTQYF. The CDR3 bases are TGTGCCAGCAGTGATAAAGGGGGAAATTGGGGTACGCAGTATTTT.

V gene TRBV30 combines with J gene TRBJ1-3; D gene ambiguous. The V end was cut by 3 bases, the J end by 0 bases, with 6 bases between. The germline V gene encodes CDR1 GTSNPN and CDR2 SVGIG (reference sequence). The CDR3 runs to 13 residues. The CDR3 sequence: CAWRALSGNTIYF. The CDR3 DNA reads as TGTGCCTGGAGGGCTCTCTCTGGAAACACCATATATTTT.